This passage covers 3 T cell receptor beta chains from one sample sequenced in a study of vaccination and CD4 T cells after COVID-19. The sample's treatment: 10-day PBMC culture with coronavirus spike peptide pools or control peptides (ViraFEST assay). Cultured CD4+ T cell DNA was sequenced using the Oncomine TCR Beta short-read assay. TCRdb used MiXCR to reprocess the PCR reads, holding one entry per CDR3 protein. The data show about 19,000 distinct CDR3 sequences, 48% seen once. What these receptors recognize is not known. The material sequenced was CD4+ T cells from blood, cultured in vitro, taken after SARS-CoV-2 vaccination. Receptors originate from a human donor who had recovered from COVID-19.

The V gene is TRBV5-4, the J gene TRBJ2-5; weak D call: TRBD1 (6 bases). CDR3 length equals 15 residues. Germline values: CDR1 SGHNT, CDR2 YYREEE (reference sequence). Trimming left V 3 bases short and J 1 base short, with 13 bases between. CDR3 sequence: CASSSPGQIQETQYF. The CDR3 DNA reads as TGTGCCAGCAGCTCCCCGGGACAAATCCAAGAGACCCAGTACTTC.

CDR3 coding DNA: TGTGCCAGCAGTGCGCCGGGACTAGCGGGGAACACAGATACGCAGTATTTT. Amino acids: CASSAPGLAGNTDTQYF. This chain connects TRBV28 to TRBJ2-3; 13 positions match TRBD2. This CDR3 region has 17 residues. V was pared by 5 bases and J by 2 bases, with 7 bases of the junction left unmatched. CDR1 and CDR2 from the germline V gene are MDHEN and SYDVKM.

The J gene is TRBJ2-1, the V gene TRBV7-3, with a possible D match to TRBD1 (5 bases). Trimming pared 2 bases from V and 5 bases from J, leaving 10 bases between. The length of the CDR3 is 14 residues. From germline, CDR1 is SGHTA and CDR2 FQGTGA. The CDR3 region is CASSLWQGHNEQFF. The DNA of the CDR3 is TGTGCCAGCAGCTTATGGCAGGGCCACAATGAGCAGTTCTTC.